This entry features one T cell receptor beta chain sequence. Original processing methods: Estimation of nucleated cell counts was performed using reference gene primer amplification. Only in-frame clones appear in the TCRdb table, and some are missing; sequencing was by immunoSEQ multiplex PCR. The DNA was the basis for D and trimming; V, J and clone size are from that table. This table holds more than 110,000 clones, about three quarters found once. This sample is part of a study of blood T cell repertoires in COVID-19. Trimming pared 3 bases from V and 2 bases from J, leaving 11 bases between. The CDR3 is 14 residues long. Germline V gives CDR1 GTSNPN, CDR2 SVGIG (reference sequence).

The material sequenced was peripheral blood. The chain is built from TRBV30 and TRBJ1-5; TRBD1 might be the D (6 bases). The receptor was derived from a woman older than 75 with active or convalescent COVID-19. CDR3 in amino acids: CAWSVGGGNQPQHF. The CDR3 DNA reads as TGTGCCTGGAGCGTAGGGGGGGGCAATCAGCCCCAGCATTTT.